Below are 30 T cell receptor beta chains sequenced from a single sample in a study of cytomegalovirus exposure and HLA in healthy donors. Primers for the PCR totalled 60 Vbeta and 13 Jbeta. Method: immunoSEQ multiplex PCR; TCRdb's copy keeps in-frame clones and lacks some. The table includes some 150,000 clones, over 60% detected once. Source material: PBMCs. All receptors derive from a female donor in good health and CMV-seropositive.

CDR3 amino acids: CASSDGPYSVDEQFF. The DNA for the CDR3 is TGTGCCAGCAGTGACGGTCCCTACAGTGTGGATGAGCAGTTCTTC. The chain links TRBV25-1 to TRBJ2-1; D ambiguous. Germline lookup yields CDR1 MGHDK and CDR2 SYGVNS. Trimming took off 3 bases at V and 8 bases at J, with 17 bases between the two ends. The CDR3 contains 15 residues.

This chain uses TRBV13 with TRBJ1-5; TRBD1 matches at 9 bases. CDR1 is PRHDT and CDR2 is FYEKMQ in the germline V gene (reference sequence). The ends lost 1 base at V and 7 bases at J; junction bases unmatched: 5. This CDR3 is 15 amino acids long. CDR3 residues: CASSLAGQGRQPQHF. The DNA for the CDR3 is TGTGCCAGCAGCTTAGCCGGACAGGGGAGGCAGCCCCAGCATTTT.

This sequence joins TRBV7-9 and TRBJ2-7; 7 bases agree with TRBD1. The V gene end was trimmed by 8 bases and the J gene end by 1 base; junction bases not matched to a gene: 5. The CDR3 has 13 residues. CDR1 SEHNR and CDR2 FQNEAQ come from the germline V gene (reference sequence). Written as DNA, the CDR3 is TGTGCCAGCCACAGACAGGGTTCCTACGAGCAGTACTTC. As protein: CASHRQGSYEQYF.

Only a few counts were recorded for this clone. The chain couples TRBV6-1 to TRBJ2-7; 8 positions match TRBD1. The CDR3 has 15 residues. V lost 2 bases and J lost 2; bases outside the gene matches: 5. Per germline, CDR1 MNHNS and CDR2 SASEGT. The CDR3 region has the DNA TGTGCCAGCAGTGAACGGGTACAGGGGGCCTACGAGCAGTACTTC. This translates into CASSERVQGAYEQYF.

In this sample, this clone turned up a few times. The chain employs TRBV7-2 and TRBJ2-1, with 10 bases identical to TRBD2. There are 15 residues in the CDR3. CDR1 is SGHTA and CDR2 is FQGNSA in the germline V gene. Trimming cost V 1 base and J 7 bases; bases outside gene matches: 4. This chain's CDR3 is CASSLVLAGANEQFF. DNA of the CDR3: TGTGCCAGCAGCTTAGTTCTAGCGGGAGCGAATGAGCAGTTCTTC.

The chain carries TRBV5-1 and TRBJ1-1; D call uncertain. Germline CDR1 is SGHRS and CDR2 is YFSETQ. Between the trimmed V and J ends, which lost 4 bases and 5 bases, there was a span of 12 bases. The CDR3 totals 13 residues. CDR3 sequence (DNA): TGCGCCAGCAGCCCGCCTTCCCGGACTGAAGCTTTCTTT. It is translated as CASSPPSRTEAFF.

The V gene is TRBV7-8, the J gene TRBJ1-5, with a weak D call TRBD1 (6 bases). Germline V gene lookup returns CDR1 SGHVS and CDR2 FQNEAQ. This CDR3 region has 18 residues. V lost 5 bases to trimming and J lost 0 bases, with 20 bases between them. The CDR3 loop is CASSDSRDNRYSNQPQHF. Written as DNA, the CDR3 is TGTGCCAGCAGCGACAGTAGGGACAACCGATATAGCAATCAGCCCCAGCATTTT.

V gene TRBV7-9 combines with J gene TRBJ1-6, with D possibly being TRBD1 (6 bases). CDR1 is SEHNR and CDR2 is FQNEAQ in the germline V gene (reference sequence). There are 14 residues in the CDR3. Trimming cost V 4 bases and J 9 bases, with 13 bases left between them. The CDR3 is CASSSGVWGSPLHF. The CDR3 DNA is TGTGCCAGCAGCTCAGGGGTTTGGGGTTCACCCCTCCACTTT.

V usage is TRBV5-1 and J usage is TRBJ2-7, with 10 bases lining up with TRBD2. The CDR3 is made up of 17 amino acids. CDR1 and CDR2 (germline): SGHRS, YFSETQ. Trimming at V came to 0 bases and at J to 5 bases, leaving 11 bases not matched to a gene. The CDR3 spells CASSLVASGRNSDEQYF. CDR3 in DNA: TGCGCCAGCAGCTTGGTGGCTAGCGGGAGAAATAGCGACGAGCAGTACTTC.

In nucleotides, the CDR3 is TGTGCCTGGAGGGCCGGGACAGGGACTCAGCCCCAGCATTTT. Amino acids: CAWRAGTGTQPQHF. The genes are TRBV30 and TRBJ1-5; 9 nucleotides match TRBD1. The germline CDR1 and CDR2 sequences are GTSNPN and SVGIG (reference sequence). V gave up 3 bases and J gave up 6 bases; unmatched junction bases: 6. This CDR3 has 14 amino acids.

The J gene is TRBJ2-2, the V gene TRBV28; TRBD1 matches at 8 bases. Germline CDR1 and CDR2: MDHEN and SYDVKM. V was clipped by 8 bases and J by 0 bases; unmatched bases: 11. The CDR3 extends over 17 amino acids. CDR3 nucleotide sequence: TGTGCCAGCGGGGGGACAGGTCCGTTATCGAACACCGGGGAGCTGTTTTTT. Encoded protein: CASGGTGPLSNTGELFF.

This chain joins TRBV19 and TRBJ1-5, with unresolved D. This CDR3 comprises 11 residues. Trimming left V 8 bases short and J 8 bases short, with 10 bases between. The germline V gene has CDR1 LNHDA and CDR2 SQIVND (reference sequence). The CDR3 sequence is CASGGPEPQHF. CDR3 in DNA: TGTGCCAGTGGAGGGCCAGAGCCCCAGCATTTT.

V and J are TRBV10-1 and TRBJ1-1; no definite D call. Trimming removed 2 bases at V and 3 bases at J, with 7 bases between. CDR1 is WNHNN, CDR2 SYGVQD, per germline (reference sequence). The CDR3 totals 13 residues. The CDR3: CASSEGKYTEAFF. CDR3 nucleotide sequence: TGCGCCAGCAGTGAGGGCAAATACACTGAAGCTTTCTTT.

V gene TRBV19 combines with J gene TRBJ2-6; tentatively, D is TRBD1 (6 bases). The CDR3 is 21 residues long. V was cut by 8 bases and J by 0 bases, with 29 bases left in between. Germline values: CDR1 LNHDA, CDR2 SQIVND (reference sequence). The CDR3 protein is CASRPHVIRGKTSSGANVLTF. In DNA, the CDR3 is TGTGCCAGTCGACCACACGTTATAAGGGGGAAAACCAGCTCTGGGGCCAACGTCCTGACTTTC.

The chain recombines TRBV6-1 with TRBJ1-2; TRBD1 matches 8 bases. Germline lookup yields CDR1 MNHNS and CDR2 SASEGT. This CDR3 contains 16 residues. V lost 1 base, J lost 4 bases, and 8 bases stayed unmatched. The chain's CDR3 is CASSEDAGGGTYGYTF. The DNA of the CDR3 is TGTGCCAGCAGTGAAGATGCAGGGGGCGGTACCTATGGCTACACCTTC.

This clone showed up just a few times. The chain recombines TRBV7-8 with TRBJ2-3; D unresolved. Trimming took 3 bases from V and 4 from J, leaving 5 bases between them. Per germline, CDR1 SGHVS and CDR2 FQNEAQ. The CDR3 is made up of 12 amino acids. CDR3 sequence reads: CASSFPPDTQYF. Written as DNA, the CDR3 is TGTGCCAGCAGCTTTCCTCCAGATACGCAGTATTTT.

The chain links TRBV11-2 to TRBJ2-7, with unresolved D. The CDR3 covers 9 residues. Per germline, CDR1 SGHAT and CDR2 FQNNGV. Trimming shortened V by 5 bases and J by 7 bases, and 3 bases separated the two germline ends. The CDR3 spells CASSPEQYF. In DNA form, the CDR3 reads TGTGCCAGCAGCCCAGAGCAGTACTTC.

The gene calls are TRBV28 and TRBJ1-1, with 8 bases matching TRBD1. Germline V gene data show CDR1 as MDHEN and CDR2 as SYDVKM. The CDR3 contains 13 residues. J was trimmed by 1 base and V by 6 bases; bases with no gene match: 1. The CDR3 nucleotides are TGTGCCAGCAGAGGACAGGGGAACACTGAAGCTTTCTTT. This sequence encodes CASRGQGNTEAFF.

The chain has TRBV11-2 and TRBJ1-6; TRBD1 matches at 7 bases. Per the germline V gene, CDR1 is SGHAT and CDR2 is FQNNGV. The CDR3 is 17 residues long. Trimming cost V 1 base and J 4 bases; bases outside gene matches: 7. CDR3 DNA: TGTGCCAGCAGCTTAGTCATTTCAGGGGGTTATAATTCACCCCTCCACTTT. Protein sequence: CASSLVISGGYNSPLHF.

The chain uses TRBV6-5 and TRBJ2-5; 7 nucleotides align to TRBD1. CDR1 MNHEY and CDR2 SVGAGI come from the germline V gene. Trimming took 0 bases from V and 0 from J; bases not matched to a gene: 4. There are 16 residues in the CDR3. This CDR3 is CASSYSRDSNQETQYF. The DNA for the CDR3 is TGTGCCAGCAGTTACTCGAGGGACAGCAACCAAGAGACCCAGTACTTC.

DNA for the CDR3: TGTGCCAGTGCTCCGGAGAGGGGGTCCTACAATGAGCAGTTCTTC. Protein: CASAPERGSYNEQFF. The chain uses TRBV7-3 and TRBJ2-1; TRBD1 is a possible D gene (6 bases). The CDR3 is 15 residues long. V was pared by 9 bases and J by 1 base, with 16 bases between. Germline CDR1 reads SGHTA; CDR2 reads FQGTGA.

CDR3 residues: CAWSGQTYYGYTF. In DNA, the CDR3 is TGTGCCTGGAGTGGACAGACCTACTATGGCTACACCTTC. The chain links TRBV30 to TRBJ1-2; D perhaps matches TRBD1 (5 bases). Trimming pared 1 base from V and 3 bases from J, leaving 9 bases between. The length of the CDR3 is 13 residues. CDR1 and CDR2 (germline): GTSNPN, SVGIG (reference sequence).

The chain links TRBV5-1 to TRBJ1-3, with TRBD1 as a possible D gene (5 bases). Germline CDR1 SGHRS, CDR2 YFSETQ. This CDR3 is 14 amino acids long. V was clipped by 5 bases and J by 0 bases, with 9 bases between them. The CDR3 DNA follows: TGCGCCAGCAGGCCCAGGGACTCTGGAAACACCATATATTTT. Translated, it gives CASRPRDSGNTIYF.

V gene TRBV11-2 combines with J gene TRBJ2-2; 9 bases are a match to TRBD1. The germline gives CDR1 SGHAT, CDR2 FQNNGV. The CDR3 loop spans 18 amino acids. V was clipped by 5 bases and J by 0 bases; unmatched bases: 10. CDR3 sequence (DNA): TGTGCCAGCAGCGTCCGGGACAGGGACCCTTCGAACACCGGGGAGCTGTTTTTT. Protein sequence: CASSVRDRDPSNTGELFF.

The gene calls are TRBV4-1 and TRBJ2-7; 9 nucleotides match TRBD1. V lost 3 bases and J lost 5; bases outside the gene matches: 8. The CDR3 sequence is 15 residues long. Germline lookup yields CDR1 MGHRA and CDR2 YSYEKL. As DNA, the CDR3 is TGCGCCAGCAGCCAGGGACCGGGACAGGGTGACGAGCAGTACTTC. As protein: CASSQGPGQGDEQYF.

J is TRBJ1-2 and V is TRBV27, with TRBD1 as a possible D gene (6 bases). Germline CDR1 reads MNHEY; CDR2 reads SMNVEV (reference sequence). The CDR3 loop spans 16 amino acids. V dropped 4 bases and J dropped 4 bases, with 19 bases sitting between them. The CDR3 coding sequence is TGTGCCAGCAGTTCCACACGGCAGGGGTCTGGCTATGGCTACACCTTC. Translated, it gives CASSSTRQGSGYGYTF.

The V and J genes are TRBV7-9 and TRBJ1-6; D uncertain. Germline CDR1 and CDR2: SEHNR and FQNEAQ (reference sequence). This CDR3 comprises 14 residues. The V end was cut by 8 bases, the J end by 3 bases, with 11 bases between. DNA of the CDR3: TGTGCCAGCGGTACGGTGAGCTATAATTCACCCCTCCACTTT. It translates to CASGTVSYNSPLHF.

The gene calls are TRBV25-1 and TRBJ2-1; 9 bases align to TRBD2. This CDR3 has 14 residues. Germline-derived CDR1 and CDR2 are MGHDK and SYGVNS. J gave up 5 bases and V 4 bases, and 3 bases lay outside the gene matches. CDR3: CASSALAGHNEQFF. The CDR3 DNA reads TGTGCCAGCAGTGCACTAGCGGGTCACAATGAGCAGTTCTTC.

The chain is built from TRBV5-8 and TRBJ1-5, with TRBD1 matching over 10 bases. This CDR3 is built from 16 residues. The V gene's germline CDR1 is SGHTS and CDR2 YDEGEE. Trimming at V came to 4 bases and at J to 1 base, leaving 5 bases not matched to a gene. The chain's CDR3 is CASSARQGASNQPQHF. The DNA for the CDR3 is TGTGCCAGCAGCGCAAGACAGGGGGCGAGCAATCAGCCCCAGCATTTT.

The V and J genes are TRBV9 and TRBJ1-4; 7 positions agree with TRBD1. Trimming at V came to 4 bases and at J to 7 bases, leaving 7 bases not matched to a gene. The CDR3 sequence is 14 residues long. Looked up from germline, CDR1 is SGDLS and CDR2 is YYNGEE. The CDR3 sequence: CASSKDRVAEKLFF. The DNA of the CDR3 is TGTGCCAGCAGCAAAGACAGGGTCGCTGAAAAACTGTTTTTT.